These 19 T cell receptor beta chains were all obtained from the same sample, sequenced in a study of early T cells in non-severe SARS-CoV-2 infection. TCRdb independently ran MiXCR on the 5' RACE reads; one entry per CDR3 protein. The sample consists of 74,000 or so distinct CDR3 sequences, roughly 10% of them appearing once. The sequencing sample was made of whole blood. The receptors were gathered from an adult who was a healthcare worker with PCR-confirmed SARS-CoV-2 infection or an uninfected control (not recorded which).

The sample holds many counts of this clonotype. The CDR3 DNA reads as TGTGCCAGCAGCTCGGGGGGACAGCCACCCTACGAGCAGTACTTC. It translates to CASSSGGQPPYEQYF. The chain has TRBV7-8 and TRBJ2-7, with D perhaps assigned TRBD1 or TRBD2 (7 bases each). Trimming left V 4 bases short and J 2 bases short, with 15 bases between. CDR1 and CDR2 (germline): SGHVS, FQNEAQ. The CDR3 runs 15 residues. The full variable domain, rest sourced from reference TRBV7-8 and TRBJ2-7, is GAGVSQSPRYKVAKRGQDVALRCDPISGHVSLFWYQQALGQGPEFLTYFQNEAQLDKSGLPSDRFFAERPEGSVSTLKIQRTQQEDSAVYLCASSSGGQPPYEQYFGPGTRLTVT.

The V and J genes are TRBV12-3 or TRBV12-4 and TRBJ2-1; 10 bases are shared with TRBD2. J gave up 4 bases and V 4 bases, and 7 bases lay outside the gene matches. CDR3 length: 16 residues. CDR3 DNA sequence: TGTGCCAGCAGTTCCTACCCTAGCGGGGGTTACAATGAGCAGTTCTTC. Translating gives CASSSYPSGGYNEQFF.

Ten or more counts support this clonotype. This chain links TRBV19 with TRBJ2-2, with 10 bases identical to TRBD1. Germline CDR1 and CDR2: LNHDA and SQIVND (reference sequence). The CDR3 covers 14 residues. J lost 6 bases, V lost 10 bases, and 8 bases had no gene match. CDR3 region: CATSPGQGAGELFF. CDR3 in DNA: TGTGCCACCAGCCCAGGACAGGGGGCCGGGGAGCTGTTTTTT.

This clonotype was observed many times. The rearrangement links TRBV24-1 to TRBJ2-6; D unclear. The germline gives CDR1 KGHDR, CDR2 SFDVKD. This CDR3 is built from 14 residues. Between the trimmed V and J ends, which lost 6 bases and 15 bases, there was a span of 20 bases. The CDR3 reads CATSFPASQLALTF. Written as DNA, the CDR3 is TGTGCCACCAGTTTTCCGGCGAGTCAGCTGGCCCTGACTTTC.

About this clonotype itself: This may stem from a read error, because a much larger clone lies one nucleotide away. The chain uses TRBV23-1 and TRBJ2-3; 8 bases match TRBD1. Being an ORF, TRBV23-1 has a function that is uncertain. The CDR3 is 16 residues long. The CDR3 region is CACSPQATGGTDTQYF. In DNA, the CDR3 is TGCGCCTGCAGTCCCCAGGCGACAGGGGGCACAGATACGCAGTATTTT.

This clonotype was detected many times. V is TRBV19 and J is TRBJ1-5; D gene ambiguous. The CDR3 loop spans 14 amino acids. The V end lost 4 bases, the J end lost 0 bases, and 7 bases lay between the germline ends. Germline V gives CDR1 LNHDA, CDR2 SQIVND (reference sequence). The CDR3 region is CASSNRDSNQPQHF. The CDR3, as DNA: TGTGCCAGTAGTAACCGGGATAGCAATCAGCCCCAGCATTTT.

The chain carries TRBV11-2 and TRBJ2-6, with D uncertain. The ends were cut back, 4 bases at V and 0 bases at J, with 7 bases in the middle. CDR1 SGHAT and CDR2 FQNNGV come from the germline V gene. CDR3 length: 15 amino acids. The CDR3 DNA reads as TGTGCCAGCAGCTCCGATTACTCTGGGGCCAACGTCCTGACTTTC. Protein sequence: CASSSDYSGANVLTF.

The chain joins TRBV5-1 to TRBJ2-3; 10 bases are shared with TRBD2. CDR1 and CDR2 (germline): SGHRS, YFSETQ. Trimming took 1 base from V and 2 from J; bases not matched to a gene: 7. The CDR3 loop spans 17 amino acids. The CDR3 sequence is CASSLYNLAGDTDTQYF. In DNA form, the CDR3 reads TGCGCCAGCAGCTTGTATAACCTAGCGGGAGACACAGATACGCAGTATTTT.

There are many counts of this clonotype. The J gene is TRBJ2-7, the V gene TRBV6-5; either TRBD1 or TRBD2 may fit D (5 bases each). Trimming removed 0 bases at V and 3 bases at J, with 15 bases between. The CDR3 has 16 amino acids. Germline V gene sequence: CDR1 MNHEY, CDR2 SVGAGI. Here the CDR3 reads CASSYSRAGADYEQYF. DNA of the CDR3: TGTGCCAGCAGTTACTCGAGGGCTGGGGCGGACTACGAGCAGTACTTC.

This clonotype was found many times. CDR3 in DNA: TGTGCCAGCAGCTCTTTGGCCGGGGAGCTGTTTTTT. It codes for CASSSLAGELFF. This chain uses TRBV7-8 with TRBJ2-2, with D uncertain. Trimming left V 4 bases short and J 6 bases short, with 6 bases between. Germline V gene data show CDR1 as SGHVS and CDR2 as FQNEAQ. The CDR3 consists of 12 residues.

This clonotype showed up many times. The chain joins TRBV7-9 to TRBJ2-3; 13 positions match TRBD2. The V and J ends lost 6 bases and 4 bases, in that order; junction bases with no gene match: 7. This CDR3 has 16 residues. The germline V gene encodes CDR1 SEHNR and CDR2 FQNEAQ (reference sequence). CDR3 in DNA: TGTGCCAGCAGTCGGCGGACTAGCGGGAGTTCAGATACGCAGTATTTT. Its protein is CASSRRTSGSSDTQYF.

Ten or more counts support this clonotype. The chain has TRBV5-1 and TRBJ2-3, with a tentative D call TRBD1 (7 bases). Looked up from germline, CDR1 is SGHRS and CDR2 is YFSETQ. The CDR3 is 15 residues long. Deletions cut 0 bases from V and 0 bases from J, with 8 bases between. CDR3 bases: TGCGCCAGCAGCTTGGCAGGGGGGAGCACAGATACGCAGTATTTT. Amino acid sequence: CASSLAGGSTDTQYF.

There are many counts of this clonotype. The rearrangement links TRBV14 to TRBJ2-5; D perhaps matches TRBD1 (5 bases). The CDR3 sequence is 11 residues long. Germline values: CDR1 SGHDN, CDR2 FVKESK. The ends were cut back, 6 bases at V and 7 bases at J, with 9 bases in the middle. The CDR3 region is CASSRGLTQYF. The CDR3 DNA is TGTGCCAGCAGTAGGGGCTTGACCCAGTACTTC.

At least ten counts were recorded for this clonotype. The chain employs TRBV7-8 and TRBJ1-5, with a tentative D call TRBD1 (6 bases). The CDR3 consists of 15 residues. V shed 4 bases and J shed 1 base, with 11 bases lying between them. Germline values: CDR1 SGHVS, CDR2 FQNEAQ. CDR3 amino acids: CASSSTGRSNQPQHF. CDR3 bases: TGTGCCAGCAGCTCCACAGGGAGAAGCAATCAGCCCCAGCATTTT. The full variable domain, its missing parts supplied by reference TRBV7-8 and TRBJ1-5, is GAGVSQSPRYKVAKRGQDVALRCDPISGHVSLFWYQQALGQGPEFLTYFQNEAQLDKSGLPSDRFFAERPEGSVSTLKIQRTQQEDSAVYLCASSSTGRSNQPQHFGDGTRLSIL.

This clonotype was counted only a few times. CDR3 DNA sequence: TGTGCCAGCAGCCCTATGGCGACAGGGGCTAACACCGGGGAGCTGTTTTTT. This translates into CASSPMATGANTGELFF. The rearrangement uses TRBV3-1 and TRBJ2-2; 8 nucleotides align to TRBD1. Germline CDR1 reads LGHDT; CDR2 reads YNNKEL (reference sequence). CDR3 length: 17 residues. V gave up 4 bases and J gave up 2 bases; unmatched junction bases: 9.

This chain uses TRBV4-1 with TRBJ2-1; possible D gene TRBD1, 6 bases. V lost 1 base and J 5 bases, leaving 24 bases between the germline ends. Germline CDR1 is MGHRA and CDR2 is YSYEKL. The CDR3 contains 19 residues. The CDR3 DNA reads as TGCGCCAGCAGCCAAGCCCAGGCACAGGGCCGGCCGAAGGACAATGAGCAGTTCTTC. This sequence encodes CASSQAQAQGRPKDNEQFF.

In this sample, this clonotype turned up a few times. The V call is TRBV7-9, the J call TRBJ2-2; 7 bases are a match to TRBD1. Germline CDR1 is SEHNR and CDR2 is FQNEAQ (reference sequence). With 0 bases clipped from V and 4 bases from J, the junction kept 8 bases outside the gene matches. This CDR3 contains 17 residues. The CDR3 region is CASSLAIGGVGTGELFF. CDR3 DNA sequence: TGTGCCAGCAGCTTAGCCATAGGGGGCGTCGGCACCGGGGAGCTGTTTTTT.

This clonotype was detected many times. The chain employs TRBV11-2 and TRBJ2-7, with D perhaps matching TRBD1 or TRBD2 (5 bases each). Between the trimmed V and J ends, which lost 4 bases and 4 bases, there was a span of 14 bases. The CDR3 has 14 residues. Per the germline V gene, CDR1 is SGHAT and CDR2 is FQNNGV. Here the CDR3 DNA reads TGTGCCAGCAGCTACGATTGGGGGTTTTACGAGCAGTACTTC. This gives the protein CASSYDWGFYEQYF.

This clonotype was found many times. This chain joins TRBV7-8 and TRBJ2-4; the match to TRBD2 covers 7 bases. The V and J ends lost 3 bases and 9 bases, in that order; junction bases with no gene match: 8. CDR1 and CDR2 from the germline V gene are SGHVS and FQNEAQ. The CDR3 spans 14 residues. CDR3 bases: TGTGCCAGCAGCTTCTCAGCGGGAAGGGGCATTCAGTACTTC. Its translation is CASSFSAGRGIQYF.